This is a list of T cell receptor beta chains from one sample in a study of glioma-infiltrating T cells after dendritic cell vaccination. This table comes from immunoSEQ multiplex PCR, and its TCRdb copy is limited to in-frame clones, with some not included. The table records about 87,000 clones, roughly 90% of them present only once. Specimen: blood, collected before dendritic cell vaccination. Source of these receptors: a human donor with glioblastoma. The CDR3 runs from the conserved cysteine through the conserved F or W. A D gene is named only where the DNA matches it firmly. The listing skips clone size in some rows; elsewhere it reads once, few, many or a size class.

TRBV2	15	NA	NA	TRBJ2-2	CASSLGPLGTGELFF	TGTGCCAGCAGTTTGGGCCCCCTGGGCACCGGGGAGCTGTTTTTT
TRBV27	14	NA	NA	TRBJ2-7	CASSLFRGGYEQYF	TGTGCCAGCAGTCTCTTTCGGGGTGGCTACGAGCAGTACTTC
TRBV11-2	15	NA	once	TRBJ2-4	CASSLDPLAKNIQYF	TGTGCCAGCAGCTTAGATCCTCTAGCCAAAAACATTCAGTACTTC
TRBV30	14	NA	NA	TRBJ1-2	CAWNPSTGIVGYTF	TGTGCCTGGAACCCCTCTACAGGGATAGTTGGCTACACCTTC
TRBV5-1	14	NA	NA	TRBJ1-2	CASSLAGQNYGYTF	TGCGCCAGCAGCTTGGCTGGACAGAACTATGGCTACACCTTC
TRBV4-2	14	TRBD2	NA	TRBJ2-1	CASSQARLAEEQFF	TGTGCCAGCAGCCAGGCCCGACTAGCGGAAGAGCAGTTCTTC
TRBV18	15	NA	NA	TRBJ2-2	CASSPPRDNTGELFF	TGTGCCAGCTCACCACCGAGGGATAACACCGGGGAGCTGTTTTTT
TRBV19	14	NA	NA	TRBJ2-7	CASSTRAGVYEQYF	TGTGCCAGTAGTACGCGGGCAGGGGTTTACGAGCAGTACTTC
TRBV10-3	13	NA	NA	TRBJ2-7	CATRGFGSYEQYF	TGTGCCACCAGAGGATTCGGGAGCTACGAGCAGTACTTC
TRBV6-4	13	NA	NA	TRBJ2-7	CASSDSGAGEQYF	TGTGCCAGCAGTGACTCTGGTGCGGGCGAGCAGTACTTC
TRBV27	13	NA	NA	TRBJ1-5	CASSTQAGQPQHF	TGTGCCAGCAGTACGCAGGCGGGTCAGCCCCAGCATTTT
TRBV7-6	15	NA	NA	TRBJ2-2	CASSLATGNTGELFF	TGTGCCAGCAGCTTAGCGACAGGGAACACCGGGGAGCTGTTTTTT
TRBV6-1	15	NA	NA	TRBJ2-2	CASRGPVTNTGELFF	TGTGCCAGCAGGGGGCCTGTCACGAACACCGGGGAGCTGTTTTTT
TRBV2	13	TRBD1	NA	TRBJ2-7	CASRGTDSYEQYF	TGTGCCAGCAGGGGGACAGACTCCTACGAGCAGTACTTC
TRBV6-1	18	NA	NA	TRBJ1-5	CASSEALQGENSNQPQHF	TGTGCCAGCAGTGAAGCGCTTCAAGGGGAAAATAGCAATCAGCCCCAGCATTTT
TRBV27	14	TRBD1	NA	TRBJ1-5	CASRDTGGNQPQHF	TGTGCCAGCAGAGACACAGGGGGCAATCAGCCCCAGCATTTT
TRBV18	14	NA	NA	TRBJ1-2	CASSPGHFNYGYTF	TGTGCCAGCTCACCAGGACACTTCAACTATGGCTACACCTTC
TRBV10-3	14	TRBD1	large	TRBJ1-1	CAISENRGETEAFF	TGTGCCATCAGTGAGAACAGGGGTGAGACTGAAGCTTTCTTT
TRBV2	13	NA	NA	TRBJ1-1	CASIRTVDTEAFF	TGTGCCAGCATAAGGACAGTGGACACTGAAGCTTTCTTT
TRBV11-2	16	TRBD1	NA	TRBJ2-3	CASSFAGTGAGDTQYF	TGTGCCAGCAGCTTCGCCGGGACAGGGGCGGGAGATACGCAGTATTTT
TRBV11-1	14	NA	NA	TRBJ1-1	CASSLGGGNTEAFF	TGTGCCAGCAGCTTAGGCGGCGGGAACACTGAAGCTTTCTTT
TRBV5-1	15	NA	few	TRBJ1-4	CASSLEQGGREKLFF	TGCGCCAGCAGCTTGGAACAGGGTGGGCGTGAAAAACTGTTTTTT
TRBV30	17	TRBD2	NA	TRBJ2-2	CAWAPPATSENTGELFF	TGTGCCTGGGCCCCCCCGGCGACTAGCGAGAACACCGGGGAGCTGTTTTTT
TRBV6-6	15	TRBD2	few	TRBJ2-1	CASSYGSGRYNEQFF	TGTGCCAGCAGTTACGGTAGCGGGAGATACAATGAGCAGTTCTTC
TRBV11-2	15	TRBD2	once	TRBJ2-5	CASSLASGGRETQYF	TGTGCCAGCAGCTTAGCTAGCGGGGGTCGTGAGACCCAGTACTTC
TRBV27	15	TRBD1	NA	TRBJ2-3	CASLRQGISTDTQYF	TGTGCCAGCCTACGACAGGGGATAAGCACAGATACGCAGTATTTT
TRBV11-3	16	NA	NA	TRBJ1-4	CASSSAGGLTWEKLFF	TGTGCCAGCAGCTCCGCGGGAGGGTTAACGTGGGAAAAACTGTTTTTT
TRBV11-3	17	TRBD2	NA	TRBJ2-1	CASSPRTLAGGPNEQFF	TGTGCCAGCAGCCCTAGGACCCTAGCGGGAGGGCCGAATGAGCAGTTCTTC
TRBV10-1	14	NA	NA	TRBJ2-7	CASRRDSGPYEQYF	TGCGCCAGCCGGCGGGATAGCGGACCCTACGAGCAGTACTTC
TRBV11-3	18	TRBD2	NA	TRBJ2-5	CASSFFVAGGPDQETQYF	TGTGCCAGCAGCTTTTTTGTAGCGGGAGGGCCCGACCAAGAGACCCAGTACTTC
TRBV7-9	17	NA	NA	TRBJ1-3	CASSGPRQDLSGNTIYF	TGTGCCAGCAGCGGCCCCCGACAGGATCTCTCTGGAAACACCATATATTTT
TRBV30	16	NA	NA	TRBJ2-1	CAWSAKDTSTNNEQFF	TGTGCCTGGAGTGCTAAAGACACAAGTACAAACAATGAGCAGTTCTTC
TRBV6-1	15	NA	NA	TRBJ2-7	CASIGSGTFYYEQYF	TGTGCCAGCATAGGTTCAGGGACTTTTTACTACGAGCAGTACTTC
TRBV18	14	TRBD1	NA	TRBJ1-2	CASSPGTGGDGYTF	TGTGCCAGCTCACCCGGGACAGGGGGAGATGGCTACACCTTC
TRBV4-1	16	NA	NA	TRBJ2-3	CASSQDGTTSTDTQYF	TGCGCCAGCAGCCAAGATGGGACAACTAGCACAGATACGCAGTATTTT
TRBV29-1	12	TRBD1	NA	TRBJ2-5	CGTADRQETQYF	TGCGGGACAGCGGACCGACAAGAGACCCAGTACTTC
TRBV5-6	15	NA	NA	TRBJ2-5	CASSLEPVPRSTQYF	TGTGCCAGCAGCTTGGAGCCTGTACCAAGATCGACCCAGTACTTC
TRBV19	14	NA	NA	TRBJ2-3	CASSIPWPTDTQYF	TGTGCCAGTAGTATACCCTGGCCCACAGATACGCAGTATTTT
TRBV11-3	15	NA	NA	TRBJ1-1	CASSLPPTGNTEAFF	TGTGCCAGCAGCCTACCTCCGACAGGGAACACTGAAGCTTTCTTT
TRBV5-4	17	TRBD1	NA	TRBJ2-5	CASSVIGQGFLKETQYF	TGTGCCAGCAGCGTGATCGGACAGGGGTTTTTAAAAGAGACCCAGTACTTC
TRBV11-2	14	NA	NA	TRBJ1-1	CASSLAGGDTEAFF	TGTGCCAGCAGCTTAGCGGGGGGAGACACTGAAGCTTTCTTT
TRBV2	15	TRBD1	NA	TRBJ2-3	CASSERGQGADTQYF	TGTGCCAGCAGTGAAAGGGGACAGGGGGCAGATACGCAGTATTTT
TRBV30	14	NA	NA	TRBJ2-7	CAWSVTLGSYEQYF	TGTGCCTGGAGTGTAACCCTCGGCTCCTACGAGCAGTACTTC
TRBV5-4	15	TRBD2	NA	TRBJ2-3	CASSLTSGKTDTQYF	TGTGCCAGCAGCTTAACTAGCGGGAAAACAGATACGCAGTATTTT
TRBV7-8	14	TRBD1	NA	TRBJ1-2	CASSVTGVGYGYTF	TGTGCCAGCAGCGTTACAGGGGTTGGCTATGGCTACACCTTC
TRBV6-6	13	NA	NA	TRBJ1-6	CASGGLDNSPLHF	TGTGCCAGCGGGGGCCTGGATAATTCACCCCTCCACTTT
TRBV15	12	NA	once	TRBJ2-2	CATSRVVGELFF	TGTGCCACCAGCAGAGTAGTCGGGGAGCTGTTTTTT
TRBV18	14	NA	NA	TRBJ2-1	CASSPPGRGSEQFF	TGTGCCAGCTCACCACCGGGCAGGGGAAGTGAGCAGTTCTTC
TRBV5-4	16	NA	NA	TRBJ2-3	CASSEEWDTTLDTQYF	TGTGCCAGCAGCGAGGAGTGGGACACGACACTTGATACGCAGTATTTT
TRBV28	16	NA	few	TRBJ1-6	CASSLLMSSYNSPLHF	TGTGCCAGCAGTTTACTCATGAGCTCCTATAATTCACCCCTCCACTTT
TRBV15	16	NA	NA	TRBJ1-4	CATSRGSGVTNEKLFF	TGTGCCACCAGCAGAGGGTCAGGGGTAACTAATGAAAAACTGTTTTTT
TRBV6-6	12	NA	NA	TRBJ1-1	CANSFTTGEAFF	TGTGCCAACAGTTTCACCACAGGAGAAGCTTTCTTT
TRBV6-5	14	TRBD1	NA	TRBJ1-1	CASSYSGQGGEAFF	TGTGCCAGCAGTTACTCAGGACAGGGAGGGGAAGCTTTCTTT